Below, 26 T cell receptor beta chains from the same sample are listed, as sequenced in a study of blood T cell repertoires in COVID-19. The protocol was immunoSEQ multiplex PCR, while the TCRdb copy is restricted to in-frame clones and leaves out a portion. The data show roughly 300,000 clones, with about 84% seen just once and roughly 1.6% held by the top ten. The sequenced sample consisted of peripheral blood. These receptors originate from a woman in her forties or fifties with acute or convalescent COVID-19.

The chain is built from TRBV12-3 or TRBV12-4 and TRBJ2-3; D call uncertain. Trimming removed 6 bases at V and 5 bases at J, with 9 bases between. This CDR3 has 12 residues. The CDR3 protein is CASRGVGDTQYF. The CDR3 DNA is TGTGCCAGCAGAGGAGTTGGAGATACGCAGTATTTT.

The chain carries TRBV4-1 and TRBJ2-1; the D is unclear. V gave up 8 bases and J gave up 2 bases, with 16 bases separating them. This CDR3 comprises 15 residues. CDR1 MGHRA and CDR2 YSYEKL come from the germline V gene. The CDR3 DNA follows: TGCGCCAGCCCCCCCCGAGCGCAAGCCTACAATGAGCAGTTCTTC. Translating it yields CASPPRAQAYNEQFF.

About this clone: Other DNA sequences of this sample code for an identical CDR3. This chain links TRBV2 with TRBJ2-7, with TRBD1 identical over 7 bases. The length of the CDR3 is 13 residues. Germline values: CDR1 SNHLY, CDR2 FYNNEI. V dropped 6 bases and J dropped 4; count of bases not matched to a gene: 6. In nucleotides, the CDR3 is TGTGCCAGCAGCGTGGACAGGTCATACGAGCAGTACTTC. This codes for CASSVDRSYEQYF.

The chain is built from TRBV18 and TRBJ2-1; 8 bases agree with TRBD1. CDR1 and CDR2 (germline): KGHSH, LQKENI. This CDR3 is built from 15 residues. V shed 3 bases and J 9 bases; nucleotides not matched to a gene: 10. The CDR3 nucleotides read TGTGCCAGCTCACCGGTTCAGGGGGCGGGTGGTGAGCAGTTCTTC. This translates into CASSPVQGAGGEQFF.

This sequence joins TRBV7-2 and TRBJ2-5; tentative D call: TRBD2 (6 bases). CDR1 and CDR2 (germline): SGHTA, FQGNSA. The CDR3 contains 16 residues. Trimming removed 4 bases from V and 1 base from J, with 16 bases in between. Here the CDR3 reads CASSSGLSRRQETQYF. In nucleotides, the CDR3 is TGTGCCAGCAGCTCGGGACTCTCCCGTCGCCAAGAGACCCAGTACTTC.

A word on this clone: The same CDR3 also results from other DNA sequences found in this sample. The V and J genes are TRBV4-3 and TRBJ2-5, with 7 bases lining up with TRBD2. V gave up 2 bases and J gave up 3 bases; unmatched junction bases: 6. Germline assignment: CDR1 LGHNA and CDR2 YSLEER. The length of the CDR3 is 15 residues. CDR3 nucleotide sequence: TGCGCCAGCAGCCAAAGCGGGAACCTAAAAGAGACCCAGTACTTC. It translates to CASSQSGNLKETQYF.

This clone has only one observation. V is TRBV30 and J is TRBJ2-7; 9 bases are shared with TRBD2. The junction had 9 bases not matched to a gene; V was cut back by 7 bases and J by 5 bases. CDR1 and CDR2 (germline): GTSNPN, SVGIG (reference sequence). The CDR3 extends over 13 amino acids. The CDR3 DNA is TGTGCCTCTAGTAGCGGGAGATACGACGAGCAGTACTTC. It yields the protein CASSSGRYDEQYF.

This clone has more than one count but fewer than ten. The chain recombines TRBV3-1 (or the pseudogene TRBV3-2) with TRBJ1-2; D is ambiguous. Trimming removed 1 base from V and 4 bases from J, with 10 bases in between. The CDR3 spans 14 residues. Germline-derived CDR1 and CDR2 are LGHDT and YNNKEL (reference sequence). CDR3 loop: CASSQGLRSYGYTF. The CDR3 DNA is TGTGCCAGCAGCCAAGGACTCAGATCCTATGGCTACACCTTC.

This chain connects TRBV27 to TRBJ1-2; D perhaps matches TRBD1 (6 bases). There are 14 residues in the CDR3. Per germline, CDR1 MNHEY and CDR2 SMNVEV (reference sequence). The V and J ends lost 6 bases and 7 bases respectively, with 18 bases between them. The CDR3 spells CASSPTSAGVGYTF. The CDR3, as DNA: TGTGCCAGCAGCCCTACCTCAGCAGGGGTTGGCTACACCTTC.

The chain combines TRBV7-3 with TRBJ1-6, with D perhaps TRBD1 (5 bases). Trimming shortened V by 2 bases and J by 10 bases, and 12 bases separated the two germline ends. Germline values: CDR1 SGHTA, CDR2 FQGTGA. The CDR3 runs 14 residues. The chain's CDR3 is CASSLAGGGSPLHF. CDR3 DNA: TGTGCCAGCAGCTTAGCCGGGGGTGGGTCACCCCTCCACTTT.

The chain combines TRBV5-1 with TRBJ2-1; TRBD2 matches at 8 bases. The length of the CDR3 is 14 residues. Unmatched junction bases numbered 7, after V lost 3 bases and J lost 8 bases. Germline lookup yields CDR1 SGHRS and CDR2 YFSETQ. The CDR3 coding sequence is TGCGCCAGCAGCTCCCTCCGGGAGGGGGATGAGCAGTTCTTC. Translating gives CASSSLREGDEQFF.

The genes are TRBV13 and TRBJ1-2; no firm D call. Germline V lookup: CDR1 PRHDT, CDR2 FYEKMQ (reference sequence). Deletions cut 1 base from V and 9 bases from J, with 12 bases between. The CDR3 spans 13 residues. In nucleotides, the CDR3 is TGTGCCAGCAGCTTAGCCGGTATTCTCCGCTACACCTTC. Amino acid sequence: CASSLAGILRYTF.

This sequence joins TRBV7-2 and TRBJ2-1, with D perhaps matching TRBD2 (5 bases). The germline V gene encodes CDR1 SGHTA and CDR2 FQGNSA. V was pared by 2 bases and J by 3 bases, with 14 bases between. The CDR3 is made up of 16 amino acids. The DNA for the CDR3 is TGTGCCAGCAGCTTAACGGAGATAGCGCACTACAATGAGCAGTTCTTC. Translating it yields CASSLTEIAHYNEQFF.

The rearrangement links TRBV6-6 to TRBJ2-4; 9 bases match TRBD2. Germline CDR1 MNHNY, CDR2 SVGAGI (reference sequence). V lost 5 bases, J lost 9 bases, and 14 bases stayed unmatched. This CDR3 region has 16 residues. CDR3 loop: CASSGASGNPRGIQYF. CDR3 coding DNA: TGTGCCAGCAGTGGGGCTAGCGGGAACCCCAGGGGCATTCAGTACTTC.

V is TRBV5-1 and J is TRBJ1-1, with D possibly TRBD1 on 6 matching bases. V lost 4 bases to trimming and J lost 2 bases, with 15 bases between them. Germline V CDR1 and CDR2: SGHRS, YFSETQ. This CDR3 has 15 residues. CDR3 sequence: CASSELGGGNTEAFF. The CDR3 nucleotides read TGCGCCAGCAGCGAACTGGGAGGGGGAAACACTGAAGCTTTCTTT.

The genes are TRBV28 and TRBJ2-7; a possible D gene is TRBD2 (6 bases). V was trimmed by 3 bases and J by 0 bases, leaving 18 bases between them. This CDR3 is built from 17 residues. Per the germline V gene, CDR1 is MDHEN and CDR2 is SYDVKM. This CDR3 is CASSLAPGLRSSYEQYF. For the CDR3, the DNA is TGTGCCAGCAGTTTGGCTCCGGGACTTCGGAGCTCCTACGAGCAGTACTTC.

The chain carries TRBV5-1 and TRBJ2-7; TRBD2 matches at 13 bases. Trimming at V came to 4 bases and at J to 7 bases, leaving 5 bases not matched to a gene. Germline V lookup: CDR1 SGHRS, CDR2 YFSETQ. The CDR3 has 14 residues. CDR3 residues: CASSRGLAGSEQYF. CDR3 DNA: TGCGCCAGCAGCAGGGGACTAGCGGGAAGTGAGCAGTACTTC.

V usage is TRBV19 and J usage is TRBJ1-1; 7 bases line up with TRBD1. The CDR3 has 14 amino acids. Trimming at V came to 6 bases and at J to 2 bases, leaving 6 bases not matched to a gene. Germline V gene lookup returns CDR1 LNHDA and CDR2 SQIVND (reference sequence). CDR3 coding DNA: TGTGCCAGTAGCCCGGACAGGCACAACACTGAAGCTTTCTTT. Translating it yields CASSPDRHNTEAFF.

The J gene is TRBJ2-7, the V gene TRBV4-1; 10 bases agree with TRBD2. Trimming took 2 bases from V and 5 from J; bases not matched to a gene: 12. CDR1 and CDR2 (germline): MGHRA, YSYEKL. The CDR3 runs to 17 residues. The CDR3 spells CASSQLGLAGDFHEQYF. For the CDR3, the DNA is TGCGCCAGCAGCCAATTGGGCCTAGCGGGAGATTTCCACGAGCAGTACTTC.

The CDR3 DNA follows: TGTGCCAGCTCACCATCGTTGGGAGGAGGTTCCTACGAGCAGTACTTC. Its protein is CASSPSLGGGSYEQYF. The chain recombines TRBV18 with TRBJ2-7, with a weak D call TRBD2 (6 bases). There are 16 residues in the CDR3. V lost 2 bases, J lost 1 base, and 15 bases lay in between. The V gene's germline CDR1 is KGHSH and CDR2 LQKENI.

The rearrangement links TRBV3-1 (or the pseudogene TRBV3-2) to TRBJ1-4; 9 nucleotides agree with TRBD1. This CDR3 contains 16 residues. Germline CDR1 and CDR2: LGHDT and YNNKEL (reference sequence). J gave up 3 bases and V 6 bases, and 8 bases lay outside the gene matches. Here the CDR3 reads CASSQDRGYPNEKLFF. CDR3 bases: TGTGCCAGCAGTCAGGACAGGGGTTATCCTAATGAAAAACTGTTTTTT.

V usage is TRBV29-1 and J usage is TRBJ2-5, with 13 positions matching TRBD2. Trimming cost V 7 bases and J 4 bases; bases outside gene matches: 12. The CDR3 extends over 16 amino acids. Germline CDR1 SQVTM, CDR2 ANQGSEA. CDR3 nucleotide sequence: TGCAGCGGGTGGACTAGCGGGAGAGGGGTGGGAGAGACCCAGTACTTC. Translating it yields CSGWTSGRGVGETQYF. Combining the CDR3 with reference TRBV29-1 and TRBJ2-5 gives the whole variable domain SAVISQKPSRDICQRGTSLTIQCQVDSQVTMMFWYRQQPGQSLTLIATANQGSEATYESGFVIDKFPISRPNLTFSTLTVSNMSPEDSSIYLCSGWTSGRGVGETQYFGPGTRLLVL.

The rearrangement uses TRBV5-6 and TRBJ2-7, with a weak D call TRBD1 (5 bases). Germline V gives CDR1 SGHDT, CDR2 YYEEEE. The CDR3 spans 15 residues. The V end was cut by 3 bases, the J end by 4 bases, with 17 bases between. This chain's CDR3 is CASSSTNTGLYEQYF. The DNA for the CDR3 is TGTGCCAGCAGCTCAACCAACACAGGCCTGTACGAGCAGTACTTC.

The chain recombines TRBV6-5 with TRBJ2-1, with TRBD2 identical over 9 bases. The CDR3 length is 15 residues. V shed 6 bases and J 0 bases; nucleotides not matched to a gene: 3. Germline CDR1 MNHEY, CDR2 SVGAGI. In DNA form, the CDR3 reads TGTGCCAGCAGGCTAGCGGGATCCTCCTACAATGAGCAGTTCTTC. This gives the protein CASRLAGSSYNEQFF.

The chain couples TRBV25-1 to TRBJ1-2; D perhaps matches TRBD1 (5 bases). Trimming left V 2 bases short and J 8 bases short, with 15 bases between. The CDR3 is 14 amino acids. CDR1 is MGHDK and CDR2 is SYGVNS in the germline V gene. The DNA for the CDR3 is TGTGCCAGCAGTGAAATGGGGACTGCACAAGGCTACACCTTC. This gives the protein CASSEMGTAQGYTF.

The rearrangement joins TRBV6-5 to TRBJ1-2, with a weak D call TRBD1 (6 bases). The CDR3 has 15 residues. Germline assignment: CDR1 MNHEY and CDR2 SVGAGI. The ends were cut back, 7 bases at V and 1 base at J, with 16 bases in the middle. The CDR3 loop is CASNHETGLNYGYTF. The CDR3 DNA is TGTGCCAGCAACCACGAGACAGGACTTAACTATGGCTACACCTTC.